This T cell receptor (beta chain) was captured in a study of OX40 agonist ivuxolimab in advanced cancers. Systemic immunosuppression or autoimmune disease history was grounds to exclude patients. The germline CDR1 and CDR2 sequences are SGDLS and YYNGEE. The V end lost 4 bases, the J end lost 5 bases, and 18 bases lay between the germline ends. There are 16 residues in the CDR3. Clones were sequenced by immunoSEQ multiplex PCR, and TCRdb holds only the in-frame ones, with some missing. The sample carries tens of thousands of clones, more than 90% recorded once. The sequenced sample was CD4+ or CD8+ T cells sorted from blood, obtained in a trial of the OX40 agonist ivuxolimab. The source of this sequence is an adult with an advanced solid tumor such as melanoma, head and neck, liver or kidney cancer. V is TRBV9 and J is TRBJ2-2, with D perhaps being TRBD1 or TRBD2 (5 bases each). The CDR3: CASSSSGGVRTGELFF. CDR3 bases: TGTGCCAGCAGCTCCAGTGGGGGAGTTAGAACCGGGGAGCTGTTTTTT.